These 16 T cell receptor beta chains were sequenced from one sample in a study of blood T cell repertoires in COVID-19. The data were produced by immunoSEQ multiplex PCR, yet TCRdb's version contains in-frame clones alone and is incomplete. The repertoire consists of around 260,000 clones, with approximately 87% occurring once and the leading ten covering over 4.5%. The sample consisted of peripheral blood. All receptors come from a man aged 55 to 70 who had recovered from COVID-19.

This chain links TRBV5-1 with TRBJ1-1, with 7 bases lining up with TRBD1. V lost 0 bases to trimming and J lost 4 bases; unmatched junction nucleotides: 6. Germline V gene sequence: CDR1 SGHRS, CDR2 YFSETQ. The CDR3 length is 15 residues. CDR3 in DNA: TGCGCCAGCAGCTTGGTTACCGCAGGGGGCACTGAAGCTTTCTTT. Translation: CASSLVTAGGTEAFF.

The chain couples TRBV19 to TRBJ2-7; no reliable D call. CDR3 length equals 12 residues. Germline-derived CDR1 and CDR2 are LNHDA and SQIVND (reference sequence). The germline V and J ends were trimmed by 5 bases and 2 bases, with 7 bases remaining between them. The DNA of the CDR3 is TGTGCCAGTAGTGCCAGTCCCTACGAGCAGTACTTC. Translated, it gives CASSASPYEQYF.

The J gene is TRBJ2-7, the V gene TRBV6-5; D possibly corresponds to TRBD2 (5 bases). CDR1 and CDR2 (germline): MNHEY, SVGAGI. Trimming left V 6 bases short and J 0 bases short, with 15 bases between. The length of the CDR3 is 15 residues. In DNA, the CDR3 is TGTGCCAGCAGCGGAGGATTTGGTAGCTCCTACGAGCAGTACTTC. Its protein product is CASSGGFGSSYEQYF.

This clone was picked up one time. The DNA of the CDR3 is TGTGCCATCAGTGACCGGGACAGGGTCTACAATGAGCAGTTCTTC. Amino acids: CAISDRDRVYNEQFF. The rearrangement links TRBV10-3 to TRBJ2-1, with TRBD1 identical over 9 bases. The ends lost 3 bases at V and 3 bases at J; junction bases unmatched: 3. Per germline, CDR1 ENHRY and CDR2 SYGVKD. CDR3 size: 15 residues.

The chain joins TRBV6-5 to TRBJ2-2; D gene unclear. The CDR3 runs to 15 residues. The germline gives CDR1 MNHEY, CDR2 SVGAGI. Trimming took off 0 bases at V and 5 bases at J, with 10 bases between the two ends. For the CDR3, the DNA is TGTGCCAGCAGTTACTCGATAGTAACGACCGGGGAGCTGTTTTTT. Translating gives CASSYSIVTTGELFF.

V gene TRBV29-1 combines with J gene TRBJ2-3; a possible D gene is TRBD1 (6 bases). The CDR3 sequence is 12 residues long. Germline V gene sequence: CDR1 SQVTM, CDR2 ANQGSEA. Trimming left V 7 bases short and J 5 bases short, with 13 bases between. The CDR3 coding sequence is TGCAGCGCCCGCAGGGGCGTAGATACGCAGTATTTT. This codes for CSARRGVDTQYF.

The rearrangement uses TRBV5-3 and TRBJ1-4; possible D gene TRBD1, 5 bases. TRBV5-3 is treated as an ORF (open reading frame) with a function not yet certain. This CDR3 region has 15 residues. The V end lost 4 bases, the J end lost 7 bases, and 17 bases lay between the germline ends. The CDR3 reads CARSQEKNRFEKLFF. For the CDR3, the DNA is TGTGCCAGAAGCCAAGAGAAAAACAGGTTTGAAAAACTGTTTTTT.

This clone was picked up a small number of times. V gene TRBV2 combines with J gene TRBJ2-7; TRBD1 aligns across 11 bases. With 6 bases clipped from V and 12 bases from J, the junction kept 4 bases outside the gene matches. The CDR3 extends over 11 amino acids. CDR1 and CDR2 from the germline V gene are SNHLY and FYNNEI. The DNA for the CDR3 is TGTGCCAGCAGAGGGACAGGGGGACTGTACTTC. Its protein is CASRGTGGLYF.

This rearrangement joins TRBV4-2 to TRBJ2-3; 8 positions agree with TRBD2. Per germline, CDR1 LGHNA and CDR2 YNFKEQ. V lost 5 bases, J lost 4 bases, and 14 bases stayed unmatched. The CDR3 covers 17 residues. The CDR3 sequence is CASSASAGGGGADTQYF. The CDR3 DNA reads as TGTGCCAGCAGCGCCTCGGCCGGGGGGGGCGGTGCAGATACGCAGTATTTT.

The V and J genes are TRBV7-2 and TRBJ2-2; a weak D match, TRBD2 (6 bases). Germline V CDR1 and CDR2: SGHTA, FQGNSA. Deletions cut 6 bases from V and 1 base from J, with 21 bases between. The CDR3 totals 18 residues. In DNA form, the CDR3 reads TGTGCCAGCAGTACTACCCGCGGGAACAGGATGAACACCGGGGAGCTGTTTTTT. Its protein product is CASSTTRGNRMNTGELFF.

The chain has TRBV19 and TRBJ1-6; a possible D gene is TRBD1 (5 bases). The CDR3 is made up of 15 amino acids. Germline V gives CDR1 LNHDA, CDR2 SQIVND (reference sequence). V was clipped by 2 bases and J by 9 bases, with 14 bases between them. Written as DNA, the CDR3 is TGTGCCAGTAGTATACAGACAGACGTCGCTTCACCCCTCCACTTT. Amino acids: CASSIQTDVASPLHF.

The chain combines TRBV29-1 with TRBJ2-5; D is possibly TRBD1 (6 bases). Trimming cost V 4 bases and J 3 bases, with 9 bases left between them. CDR1 is SQVTM, CDR2 ANQGSEA, per germline. This CDR3 has 12 residues. CDR3 nucleotide sequence: TGCAGCGTTGGACCAGGGGAAGAGACCCAGTACTTC. This codes for CSVGPGEETQYF.

This chain uses TRBV19 with TRBJ1-5; 11 bases map to TRBD1. V lost 5 bases and J lost 2; bases outside the gene matches: 5. CDR1 LNHDA and CDR2 SQIVND come from the germline V gene (reference sequence). This CDR3 comprises 16 residues. The DNA of the CDR3 is TGTGCCAGTAGTGCCGGGACAGGGGGTGGCAATCAGCCCCAGCATTTT. It codes for CASSAGTGGGNQPQHF.

The rearrangement joins TRBV25-1 to TRBJ2-7; 9 positions match TRBD1. The V gene's germline CDR1 is MGHDK and CDR2 SYGVNS. The CDR3 totals 15 residues. The J segment lost 0 bases and the V segment lost 6 bases, leaving 6 bases of the junction unmatched. CDR3 protein: CASSSTGQGSYEQYF. CDR3 DNA: TGTGCCAGCAGCTCCACGGGACAGGGCTCCTACGAGCAGTACTTC.

The chain uses TRBV18 and TRBJ2-7, with TRBD1 matching 9 bases. The CDR3 has 14 residues. V dropped 6 bases and J dropped 2; count of bases not matched to a gene: 5. CDR1 KGHSH and CDR2 LQKENI come from the germline V gene. For the CDR3, the DNA is TGTGCCAGCTCCCCCGGGACAGGGACCTACGAGCAGTACTTC. Translating gives CASSPGTGTYEQYF.

V gene TRBV2 combines with J gene TRBJ2-1; 13 positions match TRBD2. The J segment lost 10 bases and the V segment lost 4 bases, leaving 1 base of the junction unmatched. Looked up from germline, CDR1 is SNHLY and CDR2 is FYNNEI. The CDR3 totals 13 residues. The CDR3 DNA is TGTGCCAGCAGTGGGGGACTAGCGGGAGAGCAGTTCTTC. It encodes CASSGGLAGEQFF.